The 15 T cell receptor beta chains below were found in one sample sequenced in a study of cytomegalovirus exposure and HLA in healthy donors. PCR was performed using 60 Vbeta and 13 Jbeta primers. TCRdb's table, derived via immunoSEQ multiplex PCR, lists solely in-frame clones and lacks some. The table has around 120,000 clones, over 80% seen once. Sequencing was performed on PBMCs. The receptors were gathered from a boy between 10 and 17 years old in good health and CMV-seronegative.

This clone came up once. The V gene is TRBV13, the J gene TRBJ2-1; D possibly corresponds to TRBD2 (6 bases). Germline CDR1 reads PRHDT; CDR2 reads FYEKMQ (reference sequence). This CDR3 has 16 amino acids. V was shortened by 4 bases and J by 7 bases, with 20 bases between the two germline ends. CDR3 residues: CASSSSGAGLGNEQFF. CDR3 bases: TGTGCCAGCAGCTCTTCCGGGGCGGGGCTGGGGAATGAGCAGTTCTTC.

This chain joins TRBV6-5 and TRBJ1-2, with D unclear. The CDR3 is 12 residues long. Trimming stripped 4 bases from V and 4 bases from J, with 7 bases between. Germline CDR1 is MNHEY and CDR2 is SVGAGI. CDR3 nucleotide sequence: TGTGCCAGCAGTTCAGGTGTCTATGGCTACACCTTC. Its translation: CASSSGVYGYTF.

The CDR3 sequence is CASTGLAGQETQYF. Written as DNA, the CDR3 is TGTGCCAGCACGGGACTAGCGGGACAAGAGACCCAGTACTTC. The V and J genes are TRBV2 and TRBJ2-5; 13 nucleotides align to TRBD2. Unmatched junction bases numbered 1, after V lost 7 bases and J lost 2 bases. The length of the CDR3 is 14 residues. Germline V gene lookup returns CDR1 SNHLY and CDR2 FYNNEI. Full variable domain (rest looked up from reference TRBV2 and TRBJ2-5): EPEVTQTPSHQVTQMGQEVILRCVPISNHLYFYWYRQILGQKVEFLVSFYNNEISEKSEIFDDQFSVERPDGSNFTLKIRSTKLEDSAMYFCASTGLAGQETQYFGPGTRLLVL.

This CDR3 reads CASSLPLSGTSGYEQYF. The CDR3 region has the DNA TGTGCCAGCAGCTTACCCCTCTCGGGGACTAGCGGCTACGAGCAGTACTTC. The chain couples TRBV7-9 to TRBJ2-7; 11 bases are a match to TRBD2. CDR3 length: 17 residues. Germline V gene sequence: CDR1 SEHNR, CDR2 FQNEAQ (reference sequence). Trimming cost V 2 bases and J 3 bases; bases outside gene matches: 9.

J is TRBJ2-5 and V is TRBV6-5; a possible D gene is TRBD2 (6 bases). Trimming took off 5 bases at V and 5 bases at J, with 15 bases between the two ends. CDR1 and CDR2 from the germline V gene are MNHEY and SVGAGI. CDR3 length equals 14 residues. DNA of the CDR3: TGTGCCAGCAGTACTGGGACTCTCGGGGAGACCCAGTACTTC. Protein product: CASSTGTLGETQYF.

The gene calls are TRBV29-1 and TRBJ1-2; D uncertain. CDR3 length: 12 amino acids. Trimming stripped 6 bases from V and 2 bases from J, with 10 bases between. Germline V gene lookup returns CDR1 SQVTM and CDR2 ANQGSEA. CDR3 nucleotides: TGCAGCGTGGTGACATCCAACTATGGCTACACCTTC. Protein: CSVVTSNYGYTF.

The V call is TRBV28, the J call TRBJ2-3; tentative D call: TRBD2 (6 bases). Germline CDR1 and CDR2: MDHEN and SYDVKM. The CDR3 consists of 17 residues. V lost 6 bases to trimming and J lost 0 bases, with 19 bases between them. For the CDR3, the DNA is TGTGCCAGCAGGGAACCAAGACGGGGGTTTAGCACAGATACGCAGTATTTT. It codes for CASREPRRGFSTDTQYF.

The chain couples TRBV18 to TRBJ1-1, with D uncertain. CDR3 size: 12 residues. The germline V and J ends were trimmed by 3 bases and 4 bases, with 6 bases remaining between them. CDR1 KGHSH and CDR2 LQKENI come from the germline V gene. The CDR3, as DNA: TGTGCCAGCTCACCTTACAGCACTGAAGCTTTCTTT. Translation gives CASSPYSTEAFF. Together with reference TRBV18 and TRBJ1-1, the CDR3 gives the full variable domain: NAGVMQNPRHLVRRRGQEARLRCSPMKGHSHVYWYRQLPEEGLKFMVYLQKENIIDESGMPKERFSAEFPKEGPSILRIQQVVRGDSAAYFCASSPYSTEAFFGQGTRLTVV.

V usage is TRBV30 and J usage is TRBJ1-6; 8 bases match TRBD1. The CDR3 spans 14 residues. Losses at the gene ends were 4 bases for V and 9 bases for J; bases not matched to a gene: 8. CDR1 is GTSNPN, CDR2 SVGIG, per germline (reference sequence). The CDR3 sequence is CAWKLTGALSPLHF. The CDR3 coding sequence is TGTGCCTGGAAATTGACAGGGGCCCTTTCACCCCTCCACTTT.

J is TRBJ1-1 and V is TRBV29-1; no definite D call. Germline CDR1 SQVTM, CDR2 ANQGSEA. Trimming shortened V by 5 bases and J by 1 base, and 14 bases separated the two germline ends. CDR3 length equals 14 residues. The CDR3 reads CSVTFSFTNTEAFF. The CDR3, as DNA: TGCAGCGTTACCTTCAGTTTTACGAACACTGAAGCTTTCTTT. Based on the CDR3 plus reference TRBV29-1 and TRBJ1-1, the full variable domain is SAVISQKPSRDICQRGTSLTIQCQVDSQVTMMFWYRQQPGQSLTLIATANQGSEATYESGFVIDKFPISRPNLTFSTLTVSNMSPEDSSIYLCSVTFSFTNTEAFFGQGTRLTVV.

The chain combines TRBV5-1 with TRBJ1-1, with 11 bases fitting TRBD1. Germline V gene sequence: CDR1 SGHRS, CDR2 YFSETQ. V dropped 3 bases and J dropped 5; count of bases not matched to a gene: 3. This CDR3 has 14 residues. The CDR3 DNA is TGCGCCAGCAGCTGGGGACAGGGGGAGACTGAAGCTTTCTTT. Translated: CASSWGQGETEAFF. Drawing the rest from reference TRBV5-1 and TRBJ1-1, the complete variable domain is KAGVTQTPRYLIKTRGQQVTLSCSPISGHRSVSWYQQTPGQGLQFLFEYFSETQRNKGNFPGRFSGRQFSNSRSEMNVSTLELGDSALYLCASSWGQGETEAFFGQGTRLTVV.

The chain recombines TRBV25-1 with TRBJ2-2, with 9 bases aligning to TRBD1. Germline CDR1 reads MGHDK; CDR2 reads SYGVNS. The J segment lost 8 bases and the V segment lost 4 bases, leaving 17 bases of the junction unmatched. This CDR3 is 18 amino acids long. The CDR3 here is CASSARGTGSVVRGELFF. CDR3 DNA: TGTGCCAGCAGTGCCAGAGGGACAGGGAGCGTGGTTCGGGGGGAGCTGTTTTTT.

This clone was seen once. V is TRBV6-4 and J is TRBJ2-1, with 8 bases that match TRBD2. The junction had 10 bases not matched to a gene; V was cut back by 0 bases and J by 9 bases. CDR3 size: 16 residues. CDR1 and CDR2 (germline): MRHNA, SNTAGT. CDR3 residues: CASSDSGGTRLGEQFF. CDR3 nucleotide sequence: TGTGCCAGCAGTGACTCGGGTGGGACTAGACTCGGTGAGCAGTTCTTC.

This clone was detected a few times. This chain uses TRBV5-4 with TRBJ2-7; 7 nucleotides agree with TRBD2. The CDR3 contains 15 residues. The V gene end was trimmed by 0 bases and the J gene end by 2 bases; junction bases not matched to a gene: 5. The germline CDR1 and CDR2 sequences are SGHNT and YYREEE (reference sequence). In DNA, the CDR3 is TGTGCCAGCAGCTTGGCTAGCGGCCAACCCTACGAGCAGTACTTC. Its translation is CASSLASGQPYEQYF.

This rearrangement joins TRBV29-1 to TRBJ2-7; possibly TRBD2 for D (5 bases). CDR1 is SQVTM and CDR2 is ANQGSEA in the germline V gene. V lost 4 bases and J 0 bases, leaving 10 bases between the germline ends. The CDR3 runs 13 residues. The CDR3: CSVGLGSSYEQYF. DNA for the CDR3: TGCAGCGTTGGGCTGGGGAGCTCCTACGAGCAGTACTTC.